The entry below describes one TCR beta chain. CDR1 and CDR2 (germline): MDHEN, SYDVKM. Losses at the gene ends were 7 bases for V and 5 bases for J; bases not matched to a gene: 4. The length of the CDR3 is 13 residues. Amplified TCR beta CDR3 regions came from RNA transcripts. HTBI primers drove first-round RT-PCR of the TCR CDR3. TCRdb called the multiplex PCR reads again in MiXCR, with one record for every CDR3 protein. This table holds about 250,000 distinct CDR3 sequences, about 24% found once. These data originate in a study of T cells in Graves' hyperthyroidism and ophthalmopathy. This receptor was obtained from a woman between 35 and 50 years old with Graves' ophthalmopathy. The V and J genes are TRBV28 and TRBJ2-7, with 11 bases identical to TRBD2. The sample consisted of blood. The DNA of the CDR3 is TGTGCCAGCACCGAACTAGCGGGAGACGAGCAGTACTTC. It translates to CASTELAGDEQYF.